Detailed here is one T cell receptor (beta chain). Antigen unknown. The CDR3 runs 17 residues. Germline V gene data show CDR1 as MNHNS and CDR2 as SASEGT. This record belongs to a study of T cells expressing NK-cell markers. Whole-study context: Sequencing of TCR beta repertoires drew on sorted CD3+CD56+NKG2C+, CD3+CD56+NKG2C- and CD3+CD56-NKG2C+ T cells. Within the sequenced cohort of eight donors, seven exhibited HCMV seropositivity and one was seronegative.

TCRdb reprocessed the 5' RACE reads; each CDR3 protein has one entry and no DNA is given. The sample has 350,000 to 450,000 distinct CDR3 sequences. Study conclusions and caveats: Several donors likewise had their CD3+CD56-NKG2C+ fraction led by these clonotypes. The study did not resolve the HCMV specificity of expanded NKG2C+ T cell clones.

This clonotype originated in a man aged 18 to 69 in good health. Specimen: blood T cells: a sorted CD56 or NKG2C T cell subset, CD4+ or CD8+ T cells, or bulk PBMC T cells (not recorded which). The V call is TRBV6-1, the J call TRBJ2-3. CDR3 sequence reads: CASTRVAYPAYRDTQYF.